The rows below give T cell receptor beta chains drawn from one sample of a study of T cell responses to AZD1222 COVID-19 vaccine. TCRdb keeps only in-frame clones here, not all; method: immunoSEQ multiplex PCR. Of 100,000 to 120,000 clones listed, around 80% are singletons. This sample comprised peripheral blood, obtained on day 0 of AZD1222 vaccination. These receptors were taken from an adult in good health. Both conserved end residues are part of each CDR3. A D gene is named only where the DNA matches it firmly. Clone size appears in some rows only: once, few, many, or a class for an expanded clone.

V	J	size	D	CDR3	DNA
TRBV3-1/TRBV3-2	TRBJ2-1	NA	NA	CASSTGGEQFF	TGTGCCAGCAGCACCGGAGGTGAGCAGTTCTTC
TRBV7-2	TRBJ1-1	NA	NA	CASRVRGVNTEAFF	TGTGCCAGCAGGGTAAGGGGGGTGAACACTGAAGCTTTCTTT
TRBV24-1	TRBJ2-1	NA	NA	CATSDRDGWYNEQFF	TGTGCCACCAGTGACCGGGACGGTTGGTACAATGAGCAGTTCTTC
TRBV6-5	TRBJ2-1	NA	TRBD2	CASKTREGPTNEQFF	TGTGCCAGCAAGACGCGGGAGGGCCCCACCAATGAGCAGTTCTTC
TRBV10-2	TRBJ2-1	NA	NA	CASSNRDSHNNEQFF	TGCGCCAGCAGTAATAGAGACTCCCACAACAATGAGCAGTTCTTC
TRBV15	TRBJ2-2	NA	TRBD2	CATSRNGLAGGQLFF	TGTGCCACCAGCAGAAATGGACTAGCGGGAGGACAGCTGTTTTTT
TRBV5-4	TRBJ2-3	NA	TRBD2	CASTPGASGGHTDTQYF	TGTGCCAGCACCCCGGGGGCTAGCGGGGGGCACACAGATACGCAGTATTTT
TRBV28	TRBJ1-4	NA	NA	CASSSPGTPEGEKLFF	TGTGCCAGCAGTTCCCCCGGGACCCCCGAGGGCGAAAAACTGTTTTTT
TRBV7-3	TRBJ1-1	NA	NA	CASAFDKNTEAFF	TGTGCCAGCGCCTTTGACAAGAACACTGAAGCTTTCTTT
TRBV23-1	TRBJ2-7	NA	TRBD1	CASSQRTGAEQYF	TGCGCCAGCAGTCAAAGGACAGGGGCCGAGCAGTACTTC
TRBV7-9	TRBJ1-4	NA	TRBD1	CASSLRQGANEKLFF	TGTGCCAGCAGCCTCCGACAGGGAGCTAATGAAAAACTGTTTTTT
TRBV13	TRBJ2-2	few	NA	CAGQADTGELFF	TGTGCGGGCCAAGCGGACACCGGGGAGCTGTTTTTT
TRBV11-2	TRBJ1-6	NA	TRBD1	CASSSDRGNSPLHF	TGTGCCAGCAGCTCGGACAGGGGAAATTCACCCCTCCACTTT
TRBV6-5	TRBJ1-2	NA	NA	CASTERGGYGYTF	TGTGCCAGCACAGAACGGGGTGGCTATGGCTACACCTTC
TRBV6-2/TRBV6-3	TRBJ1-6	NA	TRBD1	CASSYLGQGGSPLHF	TGTGCCAGCAGTTACTTGGGACAGGGAGGCTCACCCCTCCACTTT
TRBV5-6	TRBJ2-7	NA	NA	CASSLDSHEQYF	TGTGCCAGCAGCTTGGATTCCCACGAGCAGTACTTC
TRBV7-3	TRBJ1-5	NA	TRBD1	CASSLSRGGYKCNQPQHF	TGTGCCAGCAGCTTAAGCAGGGGGGGTTATAAATGCAATCAGCCCCAGCATTTT
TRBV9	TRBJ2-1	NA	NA	CASSARQNYNEQFF	TGTGCCAGCAGCGCCCGACAGAACTACAATGAGCAGTTCTTC
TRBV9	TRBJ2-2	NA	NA	CASSPGVLDTGELFF	TGTGCCAGCAGTCCAGGGGTATTGGACACCGGGGAGCTGTTTTTT
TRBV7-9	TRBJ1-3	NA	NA	CASSPLFGRGIGGNTIYF	TGTGCCAGCAGCCCCCTCTTTGGAAGGGGGATAGGTGGAAACACCATATATTTT
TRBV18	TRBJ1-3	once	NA	CASSPHPDGNTIYF	TGTGCCAGCTCACCACATCCGGATGGAAACACCATATATTTT
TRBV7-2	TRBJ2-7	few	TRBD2	CASSPRTSGRVYEQYF	TGTGCCAGCAGCCCCCGGACTAGCGGGAGGGTGTACGAGCAGTACTTC
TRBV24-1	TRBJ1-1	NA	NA	CATRGPLNTEAFF	TGTGCCACCAGGGGACCGTTGAACACTGAAGCTTTCTTT
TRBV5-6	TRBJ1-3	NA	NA	CASSLNLVLAGNTIYF	TGTGCCAGCAGCTTGAATTTAGTCTTGGCTGGAAACACCATATATTTT
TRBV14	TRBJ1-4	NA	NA	CASSRRTTNEKLFF	TGTGCCAGCAGCAGACGGACAACTAATGAAAAACTGTTTTTT
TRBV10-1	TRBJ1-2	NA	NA	CASSENGNYGYTF	TGCGCCAGCAGTGAGAACGGAAACTATGGCTACACCTTC
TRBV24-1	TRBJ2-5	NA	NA	CATSDPLETQYF	TGTGCCACCAGTGACCCCCTGGAGACCCAGTACTTC
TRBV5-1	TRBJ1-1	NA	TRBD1	CASSLAPRGSVTEAFF	TGCGCCAGCAGCTTGGCCCCCAGGGGGAGTGTCACTGAAGCTTTCTTT
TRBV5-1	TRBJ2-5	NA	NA	CASSLAQISQETQYF	TGCGCCAGCAGCTTGGCGCAGATATCTCAAGAGACCCAGTACTTC
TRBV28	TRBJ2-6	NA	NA	CAIMLSGANVLTF	TGTGCCATCATGCTCTCTGGGGCCAACGTCCTGACTTTC
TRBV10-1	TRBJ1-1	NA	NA	CASGGLGNTEAFF	TGCGCCAGCGGAGGACTGGGGAACACTGAAGCTTTCTTT
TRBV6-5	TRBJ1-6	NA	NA	CASSQDGRTNSPLHF	TGTGCCAGCAGTCAGGATGGACGTACAAATTCACCCCTCCACTTT
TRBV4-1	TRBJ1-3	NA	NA	CASSQTGIPGNTIYF	TGCGCCAGCAGCCAGACAGGAATCCCGGGAAACACCATATATTTT
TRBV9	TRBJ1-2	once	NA	CASSVGGLYGYTF	TGTGCCAGCAGCGTAGGGGGCCTCTATGGCTACACCTTC
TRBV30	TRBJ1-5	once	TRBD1	CAWSWGTGNQPQHF	TGTGCCTGGAGTTGGGGGACAGGGAACCAGCCCCAGCATTTT
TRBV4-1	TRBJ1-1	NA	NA	CASSPASEDAEAFF	TGCGCCAGCAGCCCGGCCTCAGAGGACGCTGAAGCTTTCTTT
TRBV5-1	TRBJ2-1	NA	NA	CASSLGGSSYNEQFF	TGCGCCAGCAGCTTGGGGGGAAGCTCCTACAATGAGCAGTTCTTC